This paragraph covers one T cell receptor (beta chain) sequence. What it binds is unknown. V was pared by 2 bases and J by 2 bases, with 10 bases between. In germline, CDR1 is ENHRY, CDR2 SYGVKD. CDR3 length equals 15 residues. Clones were read by immunoSEQ multiplex PCR, and TCRdb kept only the in-frame ones, dropping some. The data show about 1 million clones, 70% to 80% seen once. This record belongs to a study of shared clonotypes between healthy human individuals. Overall study: Each donor had three CD4 naive, three CD4 memory, two CD8 naive and one CD8 memory plate.

Study-wide results and limits: Of the naive CD4 clonotypes, about 5.4% were shared across several donors. Sampling involved blood alone; tissue repertoires likely differ. Though the depth was large, rarefaction showed that sorted-subset sequencing was incomplete.

The sequenced material came from memory CD4+ T cells sorted from blood. Subset here: CD45RA-negative fraction. The chain combines TRBV10-3 with TRBJ2-1; a weak D match, TRBD2 (6 bases). This clonotype was sampled from a man younger than 35 in good health. CDR3: CAISEIGGAYNEQFF. DNA of the CDR3: TGTGCCATCAGTGAGATCGGCGGGGCCTACAATGAGCAGTTCTTC.